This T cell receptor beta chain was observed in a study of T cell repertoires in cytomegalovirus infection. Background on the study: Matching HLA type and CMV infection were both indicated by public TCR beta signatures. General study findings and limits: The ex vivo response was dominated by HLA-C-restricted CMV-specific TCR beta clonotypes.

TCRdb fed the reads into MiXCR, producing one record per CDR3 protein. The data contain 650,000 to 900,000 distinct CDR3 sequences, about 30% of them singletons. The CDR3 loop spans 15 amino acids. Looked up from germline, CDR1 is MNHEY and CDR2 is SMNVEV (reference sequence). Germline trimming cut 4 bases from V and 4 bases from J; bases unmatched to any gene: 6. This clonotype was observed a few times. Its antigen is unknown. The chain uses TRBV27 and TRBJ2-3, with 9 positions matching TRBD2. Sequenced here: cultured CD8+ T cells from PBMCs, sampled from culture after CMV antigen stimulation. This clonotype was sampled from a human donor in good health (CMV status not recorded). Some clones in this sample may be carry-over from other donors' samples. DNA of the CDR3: TGTGCCAGCAGTTCCGAGCGGGGGGTGGCAGATACGCAGTATTTT. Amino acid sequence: CASSSERGVADTQYF.